The entry below gives a single T cell receptor beta chain sequence along with its context. These data come from a study of T cell responses to AZD1222 COVID-19 vaccine. Using immunoSEQ multiplex PCR, the repertoire was profiled, and TCRdb retains in-frame clones only, with some absent. This sample has approximately 180,000 clones; over 80% occur once, and the top ten carry 3.5% to 5.5%. The sequencing used peripheral blood, collected 28 days after the second dose of the MenACWY control vaccine. This receptor was obtained from an adult who received the MenACWY meningococcal vaccine as a control.

The CDR3 DNA follows: TGTGCCTGGACAGGCGGGACAGGTAAATACGAGCAGTACTTC. The encoded protein is CAWTGGTGKYEQYF. The chain is built from TRBV30 and TRBJ2-7; TRBD1 agrees at 8 bases. V shed 4 bases, J shed 4 bases, and the junction held 9 bases outside the gene matches. This CDR3 is 14 amino acids long. Germline V lookup: CDR1 GTSNPN, CDR2 SVGIG (reference sequence).